This entry lists 15 T cell receptor beta chains sequenced from one sample in a study of CD8+ T cells in alopecia areata. As to treatment: oral pan-JAK inhibitor, 5-10 mg twice daily. Investigators isolated RNA and reverse transcribed it into cDNA to act as the sequencing template. Using immunoSEQ multiplex PCR, the repertoire was profiled, and TCRdb retains in-frame clones only, with some absent. The sample has 150,000 to 200,000 clones, around three fifths seen once. The sequencing here drew on CD4+ T cells sorted from blood, taken at week 24, from a patient treated with tofacitinib. These receptors were collected from a human donor with alopecia areata.

In this sample, this clone turned up a few times. This chain links TRBV21-1 with TRBJ2-1; the table's D call, TRBD1, has no DNA check behind it. TRBV21-1 is designated a pseudogene. The length of the CDR3 is 14 residues. The CDR3 nucleotides read TGTGCCAGCAGCAACCGGGACAGGTACAATGAGCAGTTCTTC. Residues: CASSNRDRYNEQFF.

The CDR3 DNA sequence: TGTGCCAGCAGTTTACAGGGGGCCGGGGAGCTGTTTTTT. Translating it yields CASSLQGAGELFF. The chain has TRBV27 and TRBJ2-2; 7 nucleotides align to TRBD1. This CDR3 has 13 amino acids. V was clipped by 2 bases and J by 6 bases; unmatched bases: 0. Germline V gene sequence: CDR1 MNHEY, CDR2 SMNVEV (reference sequence).

V gene TRBV30 combines with J gene TRBJ2-7, with D uncertain. V was pared by 0 bases and J by 1 base, with 10 bases between. The V gene's germline CDR1 is GTSNPN and CDR2 SVGIG (reference sequence). This CDR3 contains 14 residues. The CDR3 sequence is CAWSVSGRSYEQYF. The DNA for the CDR3 is TGTGCCTGGAGTGTAAGTGGGCGGTCCTACGAGCAGTACTTC.

The chain combines TRBV10-3 with TRBJ2-7; the D gene is possibly TRBD1 (6 bases). V was shortened by 2 bases and J by 4 bases, with 15 bases between the two germline ends. The CDR3 is made up of 15 amino acids. Per the germline V gene, CDR1 is ENHRY and CDR2 is SYGVKD. The CDR3, as DNA: TGTGCCATCAGTGAGCGACGGGACACCATTTACGAGCAGTACTTC. Its protein is CAISERRDTIYEQYF.

This chain connects TRBV10-3 to TRBJ2-5; no reliable D call. Per the germline V gene, CDR1 is ENHRY and CDR2 is SYGVKD. Between the trimmed V and J ends, which lost 8 bases and 3 bases, there was a span of 7 bases. This CDR3 comprises 11 residues. CDR3 nucleotide sequence: TGTGCCATCTCCCCCAAAGAGACCCAGTACTTC. Translating it yields CAISPKETQYF.

This clone came up a few times. The chain couples TRBV6-5 to TRBJ1-5; 9 positions agree with TRBD1. V was pared by 6 bases and J by 3 bases, with 6 bases of the junction left unmatched. The CDR3 runs to 15 residues. CDR1 and CDR2 (germline): MNHEY, SVGAGI. The chain's CDR3 is CASRAGTGFNQPQHF. CDR3 sequence (DNA): TGTGCCAGCAGAGCCGGGACAGGGTTCAATCAGCCCCAGCATTTT.

J is TRBJ2-3 and V is TRBV30; 8 bases match TRBD2. Germline trimming cut 2 bases from V and 6 bases from J; bases unmatched to any gene: 7. This CDR3 has 14 amino acids. The V gene's germline CDR1 is GTSNPN and CDR2 SVGIG (reference sequence). The CDR3 region is CAWSLAGKRDTQYF. The CDR3 region has the DNA TGTGCCTGGAGTCTAGCGGGCAAAAGGGATACGCAGTATTTT.

This clone was seen once. The chain joins TRBV7-8 to TRBJ1-4; TRBD1 matches 10 bases. The germline CDR1 and CDR2 sequences are SGHVS and FQNEAQ. The CDR3 has 15 residues. Trimming took 3 bases from V and 8 from J; bases not matched to a gene: 6. The CDR3 here is CASSFPGQGKEKLFF. In DNA, the CDR3 is TGTGCCAGCAGCTTCCCGGGACAGGGGAAGGAAAAACTGTTTTTT.

The rearrangement links TRBV5-1 to TRBJ2-7; possibly TRBD2 for D (5 bases). Germline assignment: CDR1 SGHRS and CDR2 YFSETQ. V shed 1 base and J shed 5 bases, with 16 bases lying between them. The length of the CDR3 is 15 residues. CDR3 residues: CASSLSGDRLHEQYF. CDR3 nucleotides: TGCGCCAGCAGCTTGTCCGGGGATAGACTGCACGAGCAGTACTTC.

The chain combines TRBV29-1 with TRBJ1-2; 11 bases line up with TRBD1. This CDR3 is 14 amino acids long. Trimming at V came to 7 bases and at J to 0 bases, leaving 4 bases not matched to a gene. Germline V gives CDR1 SQVTM, CDR2 ANQGSEA. The CDR3 DNA follows: TGCAGCGCGGGACAGGGGGAAGCTAACTATGGCTACACCTTC. The encoded protein is CSAGQGEANYGYTF.

This chain connects TRBV5-1 to TRBJ1-1; D remains ambiguous. CDR3 length: 13 amino acids. In germline, CDR1 is SGHRS, CDR2 YFSETQ. Trimming left V 5 bases short and J 3 bases short, with 11 bases between. The CDR3 protein is CASRGRPYTEAFF. CDR3 nucleotide sequence: TGCGCCAGCAGGGGTAGACCTTACACTGAAGCTTTCTTT. Variable domain in full (rest from reference TRBV5-1 and TRBJ1-1): KAGVTQTPRYLIKTRGQQVTLSCSPISGHRSVSWYQQTPGQGLQFLFEYFSETQRNKGNFPGRFSGRQFSNSRSEMNVSTLELGDSALYLCASRGRPYTEAFFGQGTRLTVV.

The rearrangement uses TRBV30 and TRBJ2-5; the match to TRBD2 covers 10 bases. This CDR3 comprises 16 residues. V was pared by 4 bases and J by 2 bases, with 10 bases of the junction left unmatched. Germline V gene data show CDR1 as GTSNPN and CDR2 as SVGIG (reference sequence). CDR3 in DNA: TGTGCCTGGACGCGGTGGGCTAGCGGGGGTCAAGAGACCCAGTACTTC. Translation: CAWTRWASGGQETQYF.

The gene calls are TRBV6-1 and TRBJ2-7, with D perhaps matching TRBD2 (5 bases). Trimming cost V 6 bases and J 7 bases, with 13 bases left between them. This CDR3 has 12 amino acids. Germline values: CDR1 MNHNS, CDR2 SASEGT. CDR3 DNA sequence: TGTGCCAGCAGCGCGGTGACGGGGGAGCAGTACTTC. As protein: CASSAVTGEQYF.

This CDR3 reads CASSLGGLETQYF. The CDR3, as DNA: TGTGCCAGCAGCTTAGGTGGCTTGGAGACCCAGTACTTC. The chain couples TRBV7-6 to TRBJ2-5; D unclear. The V end lost 1 base, the J end lost 5 bases, and 8 bases lay between the germline ends. In germline, CDR1 is SGHVS, CDR2 FNYEAQ. The CDR3 sequence is 13 residues long. The full variable domain, its missing parts supplied by reference TRBV7-6 and TRBJ2-5, is GAGVSQSPRYKVTKRGQDVALRCDPISGHVSLYWYRQALGQGPEFLTYFNYEAQQDKSGLPNDRFSAERPEGSISTLTIQRTEQRDSAMYRCASSLGGLETQYFGPGTRLLVL.

This rearrangement joins TRBV30 to TRBJ1-2; no definite D call. Germline CDR1 and CDR2: GTSNPN and SVGIG (reference sequence). With 2 bases removed from V and 8 bases from J, the gap between germline ends came to 12 bases. The CDR3 runs 12 residues. CDR3 residues: CAWSLGNRGYTF. The CDR3 nucleotides are TGTGCCTGGAGTTTAGGCAATCGGGGCTACACCTTC.